The clone carrying this T cell receptor beta chain was seen at least ten times. This CDR3 contains 14 residues. Germline CDR1 is MNHEY and CDR2 is SVGAGI. V trimming: 5 bases; J trimming: 6 bases; junction bases outside the gene matches: 9. TCRdb re-called the 5' RACE reads with MiXCR, one entry per CDR3 protein. The sample contains about 56,000 distinct CDR3 sequences, under 12% of which appear only once. These data are taken from a study of early T cells in non-severe SARS-CoV-2 infection. The rearrangement uses TRBV6-5 and TRBJ2-7, with TRBD1 identical over 8 bases. Sequences were obtained from whole blood. This receptor was obtained from an adult who was a healthcare worker with PCR-confirmed SARS-CoV-2 infection or an uninfected control (not recorded which). This CDR3 reads CASSLFGQGSEQYF. CDR3 DNA: TGTGCCAGCAGTCTTTTCGGACAGGGTAGCGAGCAGTACTTC.